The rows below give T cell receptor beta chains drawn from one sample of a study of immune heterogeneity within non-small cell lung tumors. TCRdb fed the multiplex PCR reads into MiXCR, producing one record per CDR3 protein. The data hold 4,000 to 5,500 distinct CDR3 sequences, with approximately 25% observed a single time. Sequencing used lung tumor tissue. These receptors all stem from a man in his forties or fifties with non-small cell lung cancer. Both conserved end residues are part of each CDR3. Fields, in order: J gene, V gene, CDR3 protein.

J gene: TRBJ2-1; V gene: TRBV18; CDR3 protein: CASSPGRLTYNEQFF
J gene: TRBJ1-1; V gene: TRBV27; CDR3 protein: CASSRRDGTNTEAFF
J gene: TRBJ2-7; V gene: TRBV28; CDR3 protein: CASRRTATGSSFFLF
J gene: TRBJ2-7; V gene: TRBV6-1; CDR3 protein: CASSPSTGLNEQYF
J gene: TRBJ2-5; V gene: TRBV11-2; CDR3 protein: CASSALGETQYF
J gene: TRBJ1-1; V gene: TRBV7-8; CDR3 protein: CASSLMGLMIENTEAFF
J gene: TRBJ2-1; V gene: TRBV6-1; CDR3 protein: CASSRHTGNNEQFF
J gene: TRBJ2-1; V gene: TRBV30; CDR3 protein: CAWTFSGISGGEQFF
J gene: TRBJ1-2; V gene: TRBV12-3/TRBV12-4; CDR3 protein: CASSLDAGFGYTF
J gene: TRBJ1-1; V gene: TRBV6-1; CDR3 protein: CASSPDRGPNTEAFF
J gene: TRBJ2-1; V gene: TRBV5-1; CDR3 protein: CASSLETGYNEQFF
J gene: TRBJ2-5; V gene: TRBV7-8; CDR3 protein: CASSLMQETQYF
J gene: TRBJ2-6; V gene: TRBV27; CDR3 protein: CASTPLFSGAHVLTF
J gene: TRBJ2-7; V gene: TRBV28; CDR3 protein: CASSFLSPYEQYF
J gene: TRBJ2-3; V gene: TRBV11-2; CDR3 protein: CASSFGGEFTDTQYF
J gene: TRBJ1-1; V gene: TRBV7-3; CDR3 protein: CASSTSQGQGSEAFF
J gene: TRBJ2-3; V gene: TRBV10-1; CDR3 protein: CASSESRDRETDTQYF
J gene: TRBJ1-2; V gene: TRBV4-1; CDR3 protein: CASSQGIDRGRKNYGYTF
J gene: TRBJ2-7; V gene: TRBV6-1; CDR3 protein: CASLAPPGQGKEQYF